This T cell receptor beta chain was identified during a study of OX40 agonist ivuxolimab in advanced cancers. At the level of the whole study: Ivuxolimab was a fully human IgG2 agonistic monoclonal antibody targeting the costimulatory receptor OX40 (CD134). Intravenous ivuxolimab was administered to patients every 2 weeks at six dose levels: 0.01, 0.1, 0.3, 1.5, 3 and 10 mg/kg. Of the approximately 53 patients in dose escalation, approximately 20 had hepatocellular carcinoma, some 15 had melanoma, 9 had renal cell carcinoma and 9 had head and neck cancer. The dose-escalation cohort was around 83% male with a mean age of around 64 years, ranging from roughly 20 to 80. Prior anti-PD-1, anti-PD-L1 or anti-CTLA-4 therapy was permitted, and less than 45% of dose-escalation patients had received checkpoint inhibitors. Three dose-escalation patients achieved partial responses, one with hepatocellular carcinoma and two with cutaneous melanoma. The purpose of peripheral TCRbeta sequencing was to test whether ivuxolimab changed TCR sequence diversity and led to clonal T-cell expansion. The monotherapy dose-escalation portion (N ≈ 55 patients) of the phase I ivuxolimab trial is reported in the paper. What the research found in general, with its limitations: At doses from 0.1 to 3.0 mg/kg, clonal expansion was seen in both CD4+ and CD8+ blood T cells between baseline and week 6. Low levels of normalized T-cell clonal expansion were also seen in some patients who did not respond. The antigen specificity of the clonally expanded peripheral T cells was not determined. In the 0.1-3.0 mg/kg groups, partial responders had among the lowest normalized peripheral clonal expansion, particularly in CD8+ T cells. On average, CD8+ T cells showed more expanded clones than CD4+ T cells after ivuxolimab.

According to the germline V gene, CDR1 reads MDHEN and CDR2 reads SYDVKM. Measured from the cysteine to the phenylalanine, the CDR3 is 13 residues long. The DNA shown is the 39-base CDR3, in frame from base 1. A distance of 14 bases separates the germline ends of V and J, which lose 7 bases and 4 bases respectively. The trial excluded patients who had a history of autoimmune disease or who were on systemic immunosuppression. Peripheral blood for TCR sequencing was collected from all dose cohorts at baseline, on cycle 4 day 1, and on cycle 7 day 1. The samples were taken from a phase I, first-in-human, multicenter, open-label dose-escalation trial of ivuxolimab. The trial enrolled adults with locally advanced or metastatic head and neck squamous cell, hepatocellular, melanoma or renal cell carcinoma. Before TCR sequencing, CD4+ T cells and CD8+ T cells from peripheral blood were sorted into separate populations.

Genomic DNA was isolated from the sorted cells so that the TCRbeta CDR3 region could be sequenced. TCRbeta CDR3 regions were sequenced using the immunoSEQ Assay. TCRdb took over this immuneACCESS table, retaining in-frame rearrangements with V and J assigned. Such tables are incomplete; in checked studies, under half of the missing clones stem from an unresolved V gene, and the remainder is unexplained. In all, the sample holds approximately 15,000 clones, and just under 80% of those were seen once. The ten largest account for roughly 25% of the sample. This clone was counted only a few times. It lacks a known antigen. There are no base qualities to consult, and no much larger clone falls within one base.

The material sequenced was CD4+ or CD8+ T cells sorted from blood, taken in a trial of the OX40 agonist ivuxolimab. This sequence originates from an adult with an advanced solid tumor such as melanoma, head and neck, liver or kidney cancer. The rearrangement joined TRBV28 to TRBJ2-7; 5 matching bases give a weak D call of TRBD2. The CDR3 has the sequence CASTGLGGYEQYF. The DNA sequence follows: TGTGCCAGCACGGGTCTAGGAGGTTACGAGCAGTACTTC.